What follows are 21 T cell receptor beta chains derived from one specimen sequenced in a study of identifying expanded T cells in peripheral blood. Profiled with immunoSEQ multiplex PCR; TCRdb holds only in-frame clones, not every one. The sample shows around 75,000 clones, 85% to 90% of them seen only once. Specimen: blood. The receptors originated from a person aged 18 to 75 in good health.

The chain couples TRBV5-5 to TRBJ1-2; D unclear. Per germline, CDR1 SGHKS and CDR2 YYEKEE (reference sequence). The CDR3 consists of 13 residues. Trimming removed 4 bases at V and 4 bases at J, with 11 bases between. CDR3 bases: TGTGCCAGCAGCCCCGCGGCAGGCTATGGCTACACCTTC. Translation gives CASSPAAGYGYTF.

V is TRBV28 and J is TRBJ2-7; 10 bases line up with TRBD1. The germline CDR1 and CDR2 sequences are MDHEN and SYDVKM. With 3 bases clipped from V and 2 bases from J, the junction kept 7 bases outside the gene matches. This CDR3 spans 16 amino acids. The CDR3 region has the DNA TGTGCCAGCAGTTTGGCGGACAGGGGGGCAACCTACGAGCAGTACTTC. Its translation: CASSLADRGATYEQYF.

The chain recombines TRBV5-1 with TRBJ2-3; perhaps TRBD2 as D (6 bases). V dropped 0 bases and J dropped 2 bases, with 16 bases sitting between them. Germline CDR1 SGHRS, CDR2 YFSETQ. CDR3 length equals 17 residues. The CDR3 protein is CASSLDPRGAPTDTQYF. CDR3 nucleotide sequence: TGCGCCAGCAGCTTGGACCCGCGCGGGGCCCCCACAGATACGCAGTATTTT. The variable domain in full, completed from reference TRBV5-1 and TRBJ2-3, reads KAGVTQTPRYLIKTRGQQVTLSCSPISGHRSVSWYQQTPGQGLQFLFEYFSETQRNKGNFPGRFSGRQFSNSRSEMNVSTLELGDSALYLCASSLDPRGAPTDTQYFGPGTRLTVL.

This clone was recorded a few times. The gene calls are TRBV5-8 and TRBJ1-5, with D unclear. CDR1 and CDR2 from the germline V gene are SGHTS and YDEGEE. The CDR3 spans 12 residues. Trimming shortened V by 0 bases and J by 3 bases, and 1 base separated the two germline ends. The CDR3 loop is CASSLANQPQHF. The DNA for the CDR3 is TGTGCCAGCAGCTTGGCCAATCAGCCCCAGCATTTT.

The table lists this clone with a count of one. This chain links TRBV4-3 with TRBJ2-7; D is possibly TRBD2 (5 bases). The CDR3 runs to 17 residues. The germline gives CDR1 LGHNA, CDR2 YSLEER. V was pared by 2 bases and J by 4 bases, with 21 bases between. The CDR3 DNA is TGCGCCAGCAGCCAAAAGTTTTCCGGGGTCAGAGTATACGAGCAGTACTTC. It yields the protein CASSQKFSGVRVYEQYF.

The CDR3 here is CASSWGPTTEAFF. CDR3 coding DNA: TGTGCCAGCAGTTGGGGGCCAACCACTGAAGCTTTCTTT. The chain joins TRBV2 to TRBJ1-1, with a tentative D call TRBD1 (6 bases). Germline-derived CDR1 and CDR2 are SNHLY and FYNNEI. The CDR3 contains 13 residues. Trimming removed 5 bases from V and 4 bases from J, with 11 bases in between.

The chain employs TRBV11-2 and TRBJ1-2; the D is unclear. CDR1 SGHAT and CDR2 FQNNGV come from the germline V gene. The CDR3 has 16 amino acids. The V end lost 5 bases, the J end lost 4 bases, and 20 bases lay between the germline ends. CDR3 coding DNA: TGTGCCAGCAGCCCAACCGACGGAACCAGCTTCTATGGCTACACCTTC. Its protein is CASSPTDGTSFYGYTF.

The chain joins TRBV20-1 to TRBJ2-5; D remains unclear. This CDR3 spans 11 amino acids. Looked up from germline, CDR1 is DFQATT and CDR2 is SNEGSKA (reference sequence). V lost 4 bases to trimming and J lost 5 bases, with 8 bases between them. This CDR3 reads CSATAGETQYF. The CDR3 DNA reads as TGCAGTGCTACGGCTGGGGAGACCCAGTACTTC.

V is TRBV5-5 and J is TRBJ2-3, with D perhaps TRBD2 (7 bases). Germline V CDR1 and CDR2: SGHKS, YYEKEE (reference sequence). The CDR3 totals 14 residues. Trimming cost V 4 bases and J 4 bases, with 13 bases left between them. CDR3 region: CASSRTGGPDTQYF. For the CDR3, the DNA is TGTGCCAGCAGCAGAACGGGGGGCCCAGATACGCAGTATTTT.

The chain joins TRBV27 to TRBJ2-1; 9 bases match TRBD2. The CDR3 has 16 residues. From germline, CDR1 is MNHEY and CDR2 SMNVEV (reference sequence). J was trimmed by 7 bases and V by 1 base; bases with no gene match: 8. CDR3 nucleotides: TGTGCCAGCAGTTTATGGTGGCGGGGGGGCTTGAATGAGCAGTTCTTC. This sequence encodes CASSLWWRGGLNEQFF.

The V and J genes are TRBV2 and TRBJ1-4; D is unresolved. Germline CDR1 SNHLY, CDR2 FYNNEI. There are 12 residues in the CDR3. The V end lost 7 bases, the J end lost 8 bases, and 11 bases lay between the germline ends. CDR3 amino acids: CASTHSAEKLFF. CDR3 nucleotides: TGTGCCAGCACCCACTCCGCAGAAAAACTGTTTTTT.

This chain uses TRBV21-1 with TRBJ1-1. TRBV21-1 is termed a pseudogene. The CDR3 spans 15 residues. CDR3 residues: CASSNLQDPNTEAFF. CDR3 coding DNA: TGTGCCAGCAGCAACCTTCAAGACCCGAACACTGAAGCTTTCTTT.

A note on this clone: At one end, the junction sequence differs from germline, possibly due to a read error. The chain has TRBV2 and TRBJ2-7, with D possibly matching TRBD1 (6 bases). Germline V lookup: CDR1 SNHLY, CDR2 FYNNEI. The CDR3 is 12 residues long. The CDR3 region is CAGSRTVYEQYF. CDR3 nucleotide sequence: TGTGCCGGCAGTCGGACAGTCTACGAGCAGTACTTC.

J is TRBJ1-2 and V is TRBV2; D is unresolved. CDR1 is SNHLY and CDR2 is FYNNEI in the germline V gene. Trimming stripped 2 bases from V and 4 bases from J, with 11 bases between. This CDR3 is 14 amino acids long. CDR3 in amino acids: CASSEYEKTYGYTF. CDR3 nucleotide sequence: TGTGCCAGCAGTGAATATGAAAAGACCTATGGCTACACCTTC.

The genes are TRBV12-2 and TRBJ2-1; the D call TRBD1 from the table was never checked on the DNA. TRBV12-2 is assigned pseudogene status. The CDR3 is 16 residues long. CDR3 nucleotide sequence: TGTGCAAGTCGCTATACGGGACAGAGCTCCTACAATGAGCAGTTCTTC. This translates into CASRYTGQSSYNEQFF.

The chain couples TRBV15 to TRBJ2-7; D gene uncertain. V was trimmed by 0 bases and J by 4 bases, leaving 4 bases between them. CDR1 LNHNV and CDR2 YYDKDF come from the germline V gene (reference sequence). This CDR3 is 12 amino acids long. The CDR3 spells CATSRDGYEQYF. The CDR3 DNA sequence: TGTGCCACCAGCAGAGACGGGTACGAGCAGTACTTC.

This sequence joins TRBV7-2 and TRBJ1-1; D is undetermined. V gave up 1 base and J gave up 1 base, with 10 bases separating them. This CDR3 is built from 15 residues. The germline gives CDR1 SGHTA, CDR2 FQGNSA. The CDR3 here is CASSLDTRSNTEAFF. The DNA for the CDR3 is TGTGCCAGCAGCTTAGATACCAGATCGAACACTGAAGCTTTCTTT.

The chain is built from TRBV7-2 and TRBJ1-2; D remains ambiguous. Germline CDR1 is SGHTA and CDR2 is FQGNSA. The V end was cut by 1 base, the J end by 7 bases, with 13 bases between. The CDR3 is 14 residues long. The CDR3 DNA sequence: TGTGCCAGCAGCTTAGATGTAGGGTCTGGTGGCTACACCTTC. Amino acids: CASSLDVGSGGYTF.

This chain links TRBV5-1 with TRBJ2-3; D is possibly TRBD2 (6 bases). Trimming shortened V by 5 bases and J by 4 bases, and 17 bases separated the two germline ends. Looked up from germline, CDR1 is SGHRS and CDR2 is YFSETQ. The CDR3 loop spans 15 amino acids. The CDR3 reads CASSSGLLVADTQYF. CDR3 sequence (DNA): TGCGCCAGCAGTTCGGGACTCTTAGTGGCAGATACGCAGTATTTT.

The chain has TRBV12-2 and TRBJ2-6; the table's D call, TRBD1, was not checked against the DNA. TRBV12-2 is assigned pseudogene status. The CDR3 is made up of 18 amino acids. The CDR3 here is CASRIRGQGAPGANVLTF. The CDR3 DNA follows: TGTGCAAGTCGCATTAGGGGACAGGGGGCGCCCGGGGCCAACGTCCTGACTTTC.

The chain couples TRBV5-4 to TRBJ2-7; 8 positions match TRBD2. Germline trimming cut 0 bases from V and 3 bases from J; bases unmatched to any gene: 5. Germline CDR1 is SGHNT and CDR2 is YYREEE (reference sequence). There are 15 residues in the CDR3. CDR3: CASSLAPTSDYEQYF. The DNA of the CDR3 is TGTGCCAGCAGCTTGGCCCCGACTAGCGACTACGAGCAGTACTTC.